Below, 24 T cell receptor beta chains from the same sample are listed, as sequenced in a study of lung T cells in sarcoidosis with Löfgren's syndrome. Using its own MiXCR run on the reads, TCRdb lists one record per CDR3 protein. This sample has fewer than 80,000 distinct CDR3 sequences; roughly 20% occur once, and the top ten carry around 2.3%. The material sequenced was CD4+ T cells from PBMCs. These receptors originate from a human donor with sarcoidosis (Löfgren's syndrome or another form), or a control subject (not recorded which).

This clonotype came up many times. The chain uses TRBV28 and TRBJ2-7; no definite D call. The V and J ends lost 6 bases and 1 base respectively, with 10 bases between them. Germline values: CDR1 MDHEN, CDR2 SYDVKM. CDR3 length: 13 amino acids. The CDR3 loop reads CASREHMSYEQYF. For the CDR3, the DNA is TGTGCCAGCAGAGAACATATGTCCTACGAGCAGTACTTC.

Judged by abundance, this clonotype is medium-sized. This chain links TRBV6-1 with TRBJ2-7; D is possibly TRBD1 (6 bases). V lost 8 bases and J lost 7, with 15 bases in between. The CDR3 runs 12 residues. Germline CDR1 MNHNS, CDR2 SASEGT. CDR3: CASGQTGKEQYV. The CDR3 nucleotides read TGTGCCAGCGGACAAACAGGGAAAGAGCAGTACGTC.

The table lists this clonotype with many counts. The rearrangement links TRBV20-1 to TRBJ2-5; TRBD2 is a possible D gene (5 bases). V was shortened by 5 bases and J by 3 bases, with 13 bases between the two germline ends. In germline, CDR1 is DFQATT, CDR2 SNEGSKA (reference sequence). CDR3 length equals 13 residues. The CDR3 region is CSALRTGKETQYF. Written as DNA, the CDR3 is TGCAGTGCTCTAAGGACTGGGAAAGAGACCCAGTACTTC.

This chain links TRBV5-1 with TRBJ1-5; the match to TRBD1 covers 11 bases. Germline CDR1 is SGHRS and CDR2 is YFSETQ. This CDR3 contains 17 residues. V shed 0 bases, J shed 7 bases, and the junction held 9 bases outside the gene matches. The CDR3, as DNA: TGCGCCAGCAGCTTGGGGACAGGGGGCGGCTCGGGACAGCCCCAGCATTTT. It yields the protein CASSLGTGGGSGQPQHF.

This clonotype appeared a few times. The CDR3: CASRAGGARDTQYF. CDR3 bases: TGTGCCAGCAGAGCCGGGGGGGCCAGGGATACGCAGTATTTT. V usage is TRBV4-2 and J usage is TRBJ2-3; 8 positions agree with TRBD2. Germline CDR1 and CDR2: LGHNA and YNFKEQ. The CDR3 runs to 14 residues. The V segment lost 6 bases and the J segment 6 bases; nucleotides outside the gene matches: 8.

This clonotype was detected many times. The V call is TRBV20-1, the J call TRBJ2-1; D is possibly TRBD1 or TRBD2 (5 bases each). The germline gives CDR1 DFQATT, CDR2 SNEGSKA (reference sequence). The CDR3 loop spans 16 amino acids. Trimming stripped 5 bases from V and 0 bases from J, with 17 bases between. The CDR3 DNA reads as TGCAGTGCTCTCCCGGGGCGGGCAAGCTCCTACAATGAGCAGTTCTTC. It is translated as CSALPGRASSYNEQFF.

There are many counts of this clonotype. The chain joins TRBV28 to TRBJ2-3; unclear D gene. The length of the CDR3 is 18 residues. Germline CDR1 MDHEN, CDR2 SYDVKM. Trimming cost V 3 bases and J 5 bases, with 24 bases left between them. The CDR3 here is CASSLAEMVVSRGDTQYF. The CDR3 nucleotides read TGTGCCAGCAGTTTGGCGGAGATGGTTGTATCCCGAGGAGATACGCAGTATTTT.

This clonotype was recorded a few times. The gene calls are TRBV2 and TRBJ1-2; no clear D gene. Germline lookup yields CDR1 SNHLY and CDR2 FYNNEI. V was clipped by 3 bases and J by 6 bases, with 11 bases between them. The CDR3 consists of 13 residues. The CDR3 DNA reads as TGTGCCAGCAGTGAGGAGCAGGAGGATGGCTACACCTTC. Translation: CASSEEQEDGYTF.

Comment on this clonotype: Possible read error: a much larger clone is one base away. The chain carries TRBV20-1 and TRBJ1-5, with D possibly TRBD1 on 5 matching bases. CDR3 size: 13 residues. Germline V CDR1 and CDR2: DFQATT, SNEGSKA (reference sequence). Between the trimmed V and J ends, which lost 5 bases and 9 bases, there was a span of 17 bases. The CDR3 DNA reads TGCAGTGCTCAGCCAGGGTTTGGTCGGCCCCAGCATTTT. Translating gives CSAQPGFGRPQHF.

The chain has TRBV24-1 and TRBJ2-3; D unclear. Germline V CDR1 and CDR2: KGHDR, SFDVKD. The CDR3 is 12 residues long. Trimming shortened V by 4 bases and J by 6 bases, and 7 bases separated the two germline ends. The CDR3 protein is CATSEGGDTQYF. The DNA for the CDR3 is TGTGCCACCAGTGAGGGTGGGGATACGCAGTATTTT.

As concerns this clonotype: A much larger clonotype is one base distant, so this may be a read error. The rearrangement links TRBV19 to TRBJ2-1, with 11 bases matching TRBD2. Per the germline V gene, CDR1 is LNHDA and CDR2 is SQIVND (reference sequence). The CDR3 runs to 14 residues. The DNA for the CDR3 is TGTACCAGTAGTATGCCACTAGCGGGAGTTGAGCAGTTCTTC. It specifies CTSSMPLAGVEQFF.

This clonotype was detected once. A single base separates this from a much larger clone, so it may be a read error. The chain carries TRBV6-2 or TRBV6-3 and TRBJ2-4; 8 bases line up with TRBD1. Per germline, CDR1 MNHEY and CDR2 SVGEGT. V was clipped by 10 bases and J by 6 bases; unmatched bases: 14. The CDR3 extends over 15 amino acids. In nucleotides, the CDR3 is TGTGCCACCCTCAGTGCCAGGACAGGGAGAAACATTCAGTACTTC. Amino acid sequence: CATLSARTGRNIQYF.

The V gene is TRBV7-3, the J gene TRBJ2-5, with D unclear. Per germline, CDR1 SGHTA and CDR2 FQGTGA. V shed 0 bases and J shed 0 bases, with 2 bases lying between them. The CDR3 is 13 residues long. The CDR3 sequence is CASSLTYQETQYF. The CDR3 nucleotides are TGTGCCAGCAGCTTAACGTACCAAGAGACCCAGTACTTC.

This clonotype was counted many times. The gene calls are TRBV20-1 and TRBJ2-3; 8 bases line up with TRBD2. Looked up from germline, CDR1 is DFQATT and CDR2 is SNEGSKA (reference sequence). Trimming cost V 8 bases and J 4 bases; bases outside gene matches: 14. This CDR3 spans 15 amino acids. In nucleotides, the CDR3 is TGCAGTTCCTCCCGGGGTAGCGGGGTCGCAGATACGCAGTATTTT. Translation: CSSSRGSGVADTQYF.

This clonotype was seen at least ten times. This chain joins TRBV6-1 and TRBJ2-2; the D call may be TRBD1 or TRBD2 (6 bases each). The V end lost 3 bases, the J end lost 7 bases, and 18 bases lay between the germline ends. Looked up from germline, CDR1 is MNHNS and CDR2 is SASEGT. CDR3 length: 16 residues. CDR3 in amino acids: CASSDRGGRRGGELFF. The CDR3 DNA sequence: TGTGCCAGCAGTGACAGGGGAGGTCGTCGGGGCGGGGAGCTGTTTTTT.

This clonotype was seen at least ten times. This rearrangement joins TRBV5-4 to TRBJ1-2; 8 bases are shared with TRBD1. CDR1 SGHNT and CDR2 YYREEE come from the germline V gene (reference sequence). CDR3 length: 16 amino acids. The J segment lost 4 bases and the V segment lost 4 bases, leaving 12 bases of the junction unmatched. CDR3 loop: CASSIRDRLLAYGYTF. The CDR3 nucleotides are TGTGCCAGCAGCATCCGGGACAGGCTTCTTGCCTATGGCTACACCTTC.

The chain is built from TRBV5-4 and TRBJ1-1; perhaps TRBD1 as D (6 bases). CDR1 and CDR2 from the germline V gene are SGHNT and YYREEE (reference sequence). Trimming shortened V by 2 bases and J by 2 bases, and 13 bases separated the two germline ends. This CDR3 region has 15 residues. The CDR3, as DNA: TGTGCCAGCAGCTTAGTCACAGGGATCAACACTGAAGCTTTCTTT. Translated: CASSLVTGINTEAFF.

The chain uses TRBV5-4 and TRBJ2-5; no clear D. V shed 2 bases and J shed 5 bases, with 10 bases lying between them. Germline CDR1 is SGHNT and CDR2 is YYREEE (reference sequence). This CDR3 spans 13 amino acids. CDR3 nucleotide sequence: TGTGCCAGCAGCTTTGTCTTTCAGGAGACCCAGTACTTC. Translated: CASSFVFQETQYF. Full variable domain (missing parts from reference TRBV5-4 and TRBJ2-5): ETGVTQSPTHLIKTRGQQVTLRCSSQSGHNTVSWYQQALGQGPQFIFQYYREEENGRGNFPPRFSGLQFPNYSSELNVNALELDDSALYLCASSFVFQETQYFGPGTRLLVL.

J is TRBJ2-5 and V is TRBV20-1; 9 nucleotides line up with TRBD2. Germline loops: CDR1 DFQATT, CDR2 SNEGSKA (reference sequence). The CDR3 is made up of 15 amino acids. After removal of 3 bases from V and 3 bases from J, the junction contained 8 bases not matched to a gene. CDR3 sequence (DNA): TGCAGTGCTAGTGCAGGCGGGGGGGCCAAAGAGACCCAGTACTTC. Residues: CSASAGGGAKETQYF.

V gene TRBV18 combines with J gene TRBJ2-3; either TRBD1 or TRBD2 may fit D (5 bases each). Trimming cost V 4 bases and J 4 bases, with 24 bases left between them. The CDR3 totals 18 residues. CDR1 KGHSH and CDR2 LQKENI come from the germline V gene. This CDR3 is CASSLTLPGTGIADTQYF. The CDR3 DNA reads TGTGCCAGCTCACTGACCCTTCCCGGGACGGGGATTGCAGATACGCAGTATTTT.

The table lists this clonotype with many counts. This chain connects TRBV3-1 to TRBJ2-5; D remains unclear. The CDR3 consists of 15 residues. Germline CDR1 and CDR2: LGHDT and YNNKEL (reference sequence). V was trimmed by 0 bases and J by 2 bases, leaving 10 bases between them. The CDR3 here is CASSQDGRKQETQYF. CDR3 in DNA: TGTGCCAGCAGCCAAGATGGACGGAAACAAGAGACCCAGTACTTC.

On this clonotype: Just one base apart from a much larger clone, this may be a read error. The chain couples TRBV28 to TRBJ2-5; D gene ambiguous. This CDR3 is built from 16 residues. V lost 5 bases and J lost 4, with 20 bases in between. In germline, CDR1 is MDHEN, CDR2 SYDVKM. The CDR3 nucleotides read TGTGCCAGCAGTCCCGGTTTACACCGATCAGGAGAGACCCAGTACTTC. It specifies CASSPGLHRSGETQYF.

In this sample, this clonotype turned up many times. The gene calls are TRBV4-1 and TRBJ1-1; D gene unclear. The CDR3 extends over 12 amino acids. Germline lookup yields CDR1 MGHRA and CDR2 YSYEKL. V lost 1 base, J lost 7 bases, and 7 bases lay in between. The CDR3, as DNA: TGCGCCAGCAGCCAAGTGGCCAGTGAAGCTTTCTTT. This sequence encodes CASSQVASEAFF.

Of note for this clonotype: A much larger clone sits a single nucleotide away, making a read error possible. J is TRBJ2-5 and V is TRBV6-1, with D hard to call. The CDR3 totals 11 residues. CDR1 MNHNS and CDR2 SASEGT come from the germline V gene. This chain's CDR3 is CASIAFETRYF. CDR3 in DNA: TGTGCCAGCATAGCTTTTGAGACCCGGTACTTC.